This T cell receptor (beta chain) was recorded in a study of shared clonotypes between healthy human individuals. As for the study in general: The composition of the donors was two women and a few men aged 18 to 49. Three plates were used per donor for CD4 naive, three for CD4 memory, two for CD8 naive and one for CD8 memory.

CD45RO negativity and positive selection for CCR7 defined naive CD8 cells, a population that excluded terminally differentiated effector memory CD45RA+ cells. Comment on this clone: What it binds is unknown.

Germline CDR1 is SGHTA and CDR2 is FQGNSA. The CDR3 totals 14 residues. V lost 4 bases to trimming and J lost 7 bases; unmatched junction nucleotides: 3. Profiling relied on immunoSEQ multiplex PCR, and the TCRdb table lists in-frame clones only, not all of them. Among roughly 810,000 clones listed, roughly 96% were seen once. General study results and limits: In a few donors, about 5% of naive CD4 clonotypes appeared in common.

The specimen sequenced was naive CD8+ T cells sorted from blood. The sequence derives from a man aged 25 to 40 in good health. The rearrangement links TRBV7-2 to TRBJ2-1, with 11 bases aligning to TRBD1. The CDR3 nucleotides are TGTGCCAGCAGCTCCGGGACAGGGGGAAATGAGCAGTTCTTC. This sequence encodes CASSSGTGGNEQFF.